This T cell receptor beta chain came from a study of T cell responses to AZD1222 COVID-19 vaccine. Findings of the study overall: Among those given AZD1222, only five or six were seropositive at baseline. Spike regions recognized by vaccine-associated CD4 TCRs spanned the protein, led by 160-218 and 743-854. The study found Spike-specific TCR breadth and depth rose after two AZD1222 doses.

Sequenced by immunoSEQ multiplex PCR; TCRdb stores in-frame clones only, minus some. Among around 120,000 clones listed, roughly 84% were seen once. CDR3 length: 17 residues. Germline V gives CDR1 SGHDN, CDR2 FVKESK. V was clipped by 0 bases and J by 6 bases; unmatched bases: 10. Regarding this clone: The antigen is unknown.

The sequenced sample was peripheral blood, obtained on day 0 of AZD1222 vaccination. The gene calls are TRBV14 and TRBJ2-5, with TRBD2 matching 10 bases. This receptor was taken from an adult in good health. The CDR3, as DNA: TGTGCCAGCAGCCAAGAATGGGGAGCGGGGGGGCCAAAGACCCAGTACTTC. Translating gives CASSQEWGAGGPKTQYF.